This T cell receptor beta chain comes out of a study of T cell responses to AZD1222 COVID-19 vaccine. Whole-study findings and limits: Vaccine-associated CD4 TCRs ranged over spike, dominating at 160-218 and 743-854.

On this clone itself: Its antigen is as yet unknown.

Method: immunoSEQ multiplex PCR; TCRdb's copy keeps in-frame clones and lacks some. The sample lists 50,000 or so clones; nearly 80% were seen once. The clonotype comes from an adult who received the AZD1222 COVID-19 vaccine. Sequenced material: peripheral blood, taken 28 days after the second AZD1222 dose.

The CDR3 protein is CASSSGVFGEQYV. Here the CDR3 DNA reads TGTGCCAGCAGCTCCGGAGTTTTTGGGGAGCAGTACGTC. The J gene is TRBJ2-7, the V gene TRBV11-2; D uncertain. Germline V gives CDR1 SGHAT, CDR2 FQNNGV. The CDR3 is 13 amino acids. V shed 4 bases and J shed 7 bases, with 14 bases lying between them.